The following is a T cell receptor (beta chain) sequence with its context. Ten or more counts support this clonotype. Its antigen has not been determined. There are no base qualities to consult, and no much larger clone falls within one base. These data come from a study of T cells in Graves' hyperthyroidism and ophthalmopathy (dated by TCRdb to about 2019). Study-level background: Peripheral blood samples were taken at initial diagnosis, before any treatment was given. TCR V-J signatures able to tell the groups apart were searched for in a discovery cohort of 90 to 100 patients, of whom 43 had Graves' ophthalmopathy and 55 to 60 had stable Graves' hyperthyroidism. An independent validation cohort of 18 to 20 hyperthyroidism patients and over 15 patients who later progressed to ophthalmopathy tested prospective prediction of ophthalmopathy. For training and testing, the 100 or so patients in the discovery cohort were randomly divided in a 7:3 ratio. The study also compared thyroid tissue and blood T-cell repertoires from over 5 Graves' hyperthyroidism patients. Following sampling, methimazole starting at 30 mg daily was given to hyperthyroidism patients, and high-dose intravenous methylprednisolone was given to ophthalmopathy patients. According to the paper, TCR Vbeta CDR3 sequencing was carried out on around 140 peripheral blood samples, which came from some 41 ophthalmopathy, 80 or so hyperthyroidism and approximately 17 progressor patients.

Stable Graves' hyperthyroidism was defined as the absence of progression to ophthalmopathy over 18 months of follow-up. Hyperthyroidism patients were aged 18 to 65 years and newly diagnosed, with disease duration of less than 2 months. Patients with uncontrolled infections, other autoimmune diseases, pregnancy or lactation were excluded. Clinical symptoms, serum thyroxine and TRAb, thyroid ultrasound, and orbital computed tomography formed the basis for the diagnoses. PBMCs were isolated from 7.5 to 10 ml of fresh peripheral blood by Ficoll-Paque density gradient centrifugation. Trizol reagent was used to extract total RNA, and RNA quality was then checked on an Agilent 2100 Bioanalyzer. The CDR3 contains 13 residues, cysteine and phenylalanine counted. The entry retains the CDR3 DNA only, 39 bases that are in frame from base 1. CDR1 and CDR2 are read off the germline V gene as MDHEN and SYDVKM. The trim is 6 bases for V and 0 bases for J, with a gap of 6 bases between the germline ends.

The TCR beta CDR3 regions were amplified from RNA transcripts. The TCR CDR3 was subjected to a first round of RT-PCR using the HTBI primer set and the Qiagen OneStep RT-PCR kit. Libraries were constructed in a second round of multiplex PCR, after which size selection and purification were performed. Sequencing of the libraries was done on an Illumina HiSeq2000 using paired-end 100 bp reads. In the original analysis: Raw data were processed with SOAPnuke, discarding reads with adapters, uncalled bases, mean Phred below 15, or no exact constant-primer or identifier match. COPE v1.2.5 was used to merge the high-quality paired reads, and each unique nucleotide sequence was defined as a clonotype. Clonotypes were aligned to IMGT TRBV, TRBD and TRBJ reference segments using MiTCR v1.1. Analysis was restricted to V-J combinations with a frequency above 0.0001, which covered just over 98% of repertoires. The TCS score was defined as F50 (clonal expansion) divided by E x V (chaos), with BLOSUM62-based TCRdist calculated between CDR3 peptides within each V-J. Welch's t-statistics and random forest reduced just over 500 V-J features to roughly 13, which were used in a naive Bayes classifier (R e1071). The public reads were run again by TCRdb, first through fastp at Q25 and then through MiXCR, and only productive beta chains were kept. Each CDR3 protein appears once, grouped with its most common genes and DNA. The V and J calls were determined by TCRdb, not by the authors. Here the sample has under 700,000 distinct CDR3 sequences; about a sixth occur a single time. The ten largest clonotypes hold approximately 20% of the sample.

Overall results and qualifications from the work: A 13 V-J signature model separated ophthalmopathy from stable hyperthyroidism, with nearly 90% sensitivity and roughly 81% specificity in cross-validation and 80%/75% in testing. In validation, the model predicted progression to ophthalmopathy with just under 71% sensitivity and roughly 75% specificity, a median of around six months before onset. Sample size was not statistically predetermined, and blinding of investigators to group allocation was not performed. Most expanded thyroid clonotypes (frequency above 0.001) were also found in blood, which suggests that blood repertoires may mirror thyroid immune responses.

This TCR came from a woman between 18 and 30 years old with Graves' hyperthyroidism. The chain is encoded by TRBV28 joined to TRBJ2-1, with the D gene call left open. What was sequenced was blood. The nucleotide sequence reads as follows: TGTGCCAGCAGGGGATTCTCCTACAATGAGCAGTTCTTC. It is translated as CASRGFSYNEQFF.